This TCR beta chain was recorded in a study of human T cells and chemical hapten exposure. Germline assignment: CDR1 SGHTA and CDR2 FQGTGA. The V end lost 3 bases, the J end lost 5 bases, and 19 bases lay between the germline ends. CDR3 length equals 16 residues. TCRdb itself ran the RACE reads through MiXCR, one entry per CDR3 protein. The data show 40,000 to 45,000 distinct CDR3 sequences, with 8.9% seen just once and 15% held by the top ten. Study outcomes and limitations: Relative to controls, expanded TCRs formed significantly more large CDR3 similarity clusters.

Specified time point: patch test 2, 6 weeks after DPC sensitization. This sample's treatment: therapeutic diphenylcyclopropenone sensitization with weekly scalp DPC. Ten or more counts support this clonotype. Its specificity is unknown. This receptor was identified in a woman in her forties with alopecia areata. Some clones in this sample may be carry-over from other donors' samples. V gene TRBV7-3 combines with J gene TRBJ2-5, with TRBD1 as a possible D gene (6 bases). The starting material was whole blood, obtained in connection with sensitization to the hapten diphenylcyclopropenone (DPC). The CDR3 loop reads CASSFYRAEFGETQYF. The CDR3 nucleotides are TGTGCCAGCAGCTTTTACAGGGCTGAGTTCGGTGAGACCCAGTACTTC.